These 23 T cell receptor beta chains originate from one sample sequenced in a study of CD8+ T cells in alopecia areata (dated by TCRdb to the late 2010s). The sample's time point label is to be understood as: baseline before oral tofacitinib. Preparation of the library involved the immunoSEQ multiplex PCR assay. RNA was extracted from all samples and reverse transcribed into cDNA as template for TCR sequencing. TCRdb's version of the immuneACCESS table is confined to in-frame rearrangements and falls short of the full clone set. An unresolved V gene accounts for under half of the shortfall where checked; the remainder is of unknown origin. The sample table lists over 100,000 clones, about 49% of them with a count of one. The top ten clonotypes cover around 19% of the sample. The material sequenced was CD8+ T cells sorted from blood, taken at week 0. These TCRs come from a human donor with alopecia areata.

The chain links TRBV27 to TRBJ2-7; D call uncertain. Germline V CDR1 and CDR2: MNHEY, SMNVEV (reference sequence). CDR3 length: 13 residues. V lost 8 bases to trimming and J lost 3 bases, with 14 bases between them. The CDR3 region is CASSTIQDYEQYF. CDR3 sequence (DNA): TGTGCCAGCTCCACCATCCAGGACTACGAGCAGTACTTC.

V gene TRBV9 combines with J gene TRBJ1-2, with 12 bases aligning to TRBD1. The CDR3 extends over 15 amino acids. Germline CDR1 is SGDLS and CDR2 is YYNGEE. V trimming: 6 bases; J trimming: 5 bases; junction bases outside the gene matches: 8. The CDR3 region is CASIRDRGRGYGYTF. For the CDR3, the DNA is TGTGCCAGCATCCGGGACAGGGGGCGCGGGTATGGCTACACCTTC.

This clone has only a few counts. The chain joins TRBV29-1 to TRBJ1-2; the match to TRBD1 covers 10 bases. J was trimmed by 2 bases and V by 5 bases; bases with no gene match: 11. Germline V CDR1 and CDR2: SQVTM, ANQGSEA. The length of the CDR3 is 16 residues. The chain's CDR3 is CSVSRDRGIPNYGYTF. As DNA, the CDR3 is TGCAGCGTTTCCCGGGACAGGGGTATTCCAAACTATGGCTACACCTTC. Full variable domain (outside the CDR3, taken from reference TRBV29-1 and TRBJ1-2): SAVISQKPSRDICQRGTSLTIQCQVDSQVTMMFWYRQQPGQSLTLIATANQGSEATYESGFVIDKFPISRPNLTFSTLTVSNMSPEDSSIYLCSVSRDRGIPNYGYTFGSGTRLTVV.

This clone was counted a single time. The chain links TRBV11-2 to TRBJ2-7; D may be TRBD1 (5 bases). The V end lost 5 bases, the J end lost 8 bases, and 19 bases lay between the germline ends. Germline V gene lookup returns CDR1 SGHAT and CDR2 FQNNGV. The CDR3 has 14 residues. The CDR3 bases are TGTGCCAGCAGCCAAGGGGCCTATCGGGTGAAGCAGTACTTC. It codes for CASSQGAYRVKQYF.

The genes are TRBV27 and TRBJ2-5, with a tentative D call TRBD1 (6 bases). The V end lost 5 bases, the J end lost 4 bases, and 17 bases lay between the germline ends. The CDR3 is 15 residues long. Germline V gene lookup returns CDR1 MNHEY and CDR2 SMNVEV (reference sequence). The CDR3 region has the DNA TGTGCCAGCAGTATCACAGCCTTGGGGGCAGAGACCCAGTACTTC. This codes for CASSITALGAETQYF.

This clone was counted between two and nine times. The rearrangement links TRBV7-9 to TRBJ2-2; 8 nucleotides line up with TRBD2. V was pared by 3 bases and J by 5 bases, with 5 bases of the junction left unmatched. The CDR3 covers 15 residues. CDR1 is SEHNR, CDR2 FQNEAQ, per germline (reference sequence). The CDR3 DNA is TGTGCCAGCAGCTTTGGACGCGGGGGGACCGGGGAGCTGTTTTTT. Translating it yields CASSFGRGGTGELFF. The complete variable domain, with remaining parts taken from reference TRBV7-9 and TRBJ2-2, reads DTGVSQNPRHKITKRGQNVTFRCDPISEHNRLYWYRQTLGQGPEFLTYFQNEAQLEKSRLLSDRFSAERPKGSFSTLEIQRTEQGDSAMYLCASSFGRGGTGELFFGEGSRLTVL.

The chain joins TRBV10-3 to TRBJ1-1; D possibly corresponds to TRBD1 (5 bases). The CDR3 totals 17 residues. The V and J ends lost 2 bases and 3 bases respectively, with 19 bases between them. CDR1 is ENHRY, CDR2 SYGVKD, per germline. This CDR3 is CAISEPAGQGGYTEAFF. CDR3 in DNA: TGTGCCATCAGTGAGCCGGCCGGTCAGGGAGGATACACTGAAGCTTTCTTT.

The chain employs TRBV2 and TRBJ1-5, with unresolved D. Trimming removed 10 bases at V and 4 bases at J, with 14 bases between. The germline gives CDR1 SNHLY, CDR2 FYNNEI. This CDR3 has 13 amino acids. The chain's CDR3 is CAIALESNQPQHF. The CDR3 DNA sequence: TGTGCCATTGCCCTGGAGTCTAATCAGCCCCAGCATTTT.

V and J are TRBV5-6 and TRBJ1-2, with 7 positions matching TRBD1. The CDR3 runs 14 residues. The germline V gene has CDR1 SGHDT and CDR2 YYEEEE. V shed 3 bases, J shed 4 bases, and the junction held 6 bases outside the gene matches. CDR3 bases: TGTGCCAGCAGCTGGACAGGTCTTGGCTATGGCTACACCTTC. Its translation is CASSWTGLGYGYTF.

The chain joins TRBV30 to TRBJ2-2; TRBD1 is a possible D gene (5 bases). The CDR3 totals 14 residues. Germline-derived CDR1 and CDR2 are GTSNPN and SVGIG (reference sequence). V gave up 7 bases and J gave up 1 base, with 13 bases separating them. CDR3 sequence reads: CALFTGENTGELFF. In nucleotides, the CDR3 is TGTGCCTTGTTTACAGGAGAGAACACCGGGGAGCTGTTTTTT.

This chain joins TRBV7-3 and TRBJ2-1, with 7 bases identical to TRBD1. Germline CDR1 SGHTA, CDR2 FQGTGA. The trim removed 4 bases at V and 3 bases at J, leaving 18 bases unmatched. The CDR3 is 19 amino acids. The CDR3, as DNA: TGTGCCAGCAGCTCAAACCCAAACTACCGGACAGGTAACTACAATGAGCAGTTCTTC. It specifies CASSSNPNYRTGNYNEQFF.

This clone was counted only a few times. J is TRBJ1-2 and V is TRBV6-5, with 7 bases aligning to TRBD1. The CDR3 has 15 amino acids. CDR1 and CDR2 (germline): MNHEY, SVGAGI. The ends lost 2 bases at V and 0 bases at J; junction bases unmatched: 3. The CDR3 nucleotides read TGTGCCAGCAGTTACCAGGGGGATTCTAACTATGGCTACACCTTC. Protein sequence: CASSYQGDSNYGYTF.

The CDR3 spells CATRPGHDQETQYF. The CDR3 DNA reads as TGTGCCACCCGACCGGGACATGACCAAGAGACCCAGTACTTC. This chain uses TRBV6-6 with TRBJ2-5; a weak D match, TRBD1 (6 bases). Deletions cut 10 bases from V and 0 bases from J, with 15 bases between. The CDR3 is 14 amino acids. Germline assignment: CDR1 MNHNY and CDR2 SVGAGI (reference sequence).

The gene calls are TRBV4-1 and TRBJ2-7, with 7 bases identical to TRBD1. The germline V gene has CDR1 MGHRA and CDR2 YSYEKL. V gave up 1 base and J gave up 2 bases; unmatched junction bases: 8. The length of the CDR3 is 16 residues. The CDR3 spells CASSQGPTGMAYEQYF. The DNA of the CDR3 is TGCGCCAGCAGCCAAGGACCGACAGGGATGGCCTACGAGCAGTACTTC.

The sample holds a few counts of this clone. V and J are TRBV29-1 and TRBJ2-1; TRBD2 agrees at 8 bases. There are 13 residues in the CDR3. Trimming took 8 bases from V and 7 from J; bases not matched to a gene: 10. Germline V lookup: CDR1 SQVTM, CDR2 ANQGSEA. CDR3 sequence (DNA): TGCAGCACCCTGGACGGGGGGGCTAATGAGCAGTTCTTC. Amino acid sequence: CSTLDGGANEQFF.

This clone was observed a handful of times. The gene calls are TRBV19 and TRBJ2-3; unclear D gene. Germline-derived CDR1 and CDR2 are LNHDA and SQIVND (reference sequence). V was clipped by 5 bases and J by 6 bases, with 3 bases between them. The CDR3 has 10 amino acids. CDR3 nucleotide sequence: TGTGCCAGTAGTGCCGATACGCAGTATTTT. This codes for CASSADTQYF.

This clone was found a few times. The CDR3 DNA follows: TGTGCCATCGCAGTTATCGGCTTCAGGGGCACCGGGGAGCTGTTTTTT. Translated, it gives CAIAVIGFRGTGELFF. The genes are TRBV6-6 and TRBJ2-2, with D possibly TRBD1 on 6 matching bases. Germline CDR1 MNHNY, CDR2 SVGAGI (reference sequence). This CDR3 spans 16 amino acids. Trimming took 10 bases from V and 4 from J, leaving 22 bases between them.

In its sample, this clone was seen a few times. The chain carries TRBV7-9 and TRBJ2-1; either TRBD1 or TRBD2 may supply D (5 bases each). Trimming shortened V by 3 bases and J by 10 bases, and 10 bases separated the two germline ends. CDR3 length: 12 amino acids. Germline loops: CDR1 SEHNR, CDR2 FQNEAQ (reference sequence). Here the CDR3 DNA reads TGTGCCAGCAGCTTGGGGACCTCGGAGCAGTTCTTC. Translated, it gives CASSLGTSEQFF. The entire variable domain, with the rest obtained from reference TRBV7-9 and TRBJ2-1, is as follows: DTGVSQNPRHKITKRGQNVTFRCDPISEHNRLYWYRQTLGQGPEFLTYFQNEAQLEKSRLLSDRFSAERPKGSFSTLEIQRTEQGDSAMYLCASSLGTSEQFFGPGTRLTVL.

This clone is a singleton in its sample. Other DNA sequences in this sample translate to the same CDR3. J is TRBJ2-5 and V is TRBV13, with D perhaps TRBD2 (5 bases). The CDR3 loop spans 14 amino acids. Between the trimmed V and J ends, which lost 3 bases and 5 bases, there was a span of 13 bases. Per germline, CDR1 PRHDT and CDR2 FYEKMQ (reference sequence). The CDR3, as DNA: TGTGCCAGCAGCTTCACGGGATTAGGCGAGACCCAGTACTTC. It encodes CASSFTGLGETQYF.

The chain couples TRBV6-5 to TRBJ2-7, with no clear D. In germline, CDR1 is MNHEY, CDR2 SVGAGI. V lost 2 bases to trimming and J lost 3 bases, with 11 bases between them. The CDR3 extends over 14 amino acids. The CDR3 spells CASSYDTSGYEQYF. The DNA for the CDR3 is TGTGCCAGCAGTTACGACACCTCGGGCTACGAGCAGTACTTC.

The V call is TRBV11-2, the J call TRBJ2-5; 8 positions match TRBD1. The CDR3 length is 15 residues. The trim removed 2 bases at V and 5 bases at J, leaving 7 bases unmatched. Germline CDR1 reads SGHAT; CDR2 reads FQNNGV. The CDR3 loop reads CASSLMAGGRETQYF. In DNA, the CDR3 is TGTGCCAGCAGCTTAATGGCAGGGGGCCGGGAGACCCAGTACTTC.

This clone was seen a handful of times. The rearrangement uses TRBV13 and TRBJ1-4; 9 bases map to TRBD1. This CDR3 spans 14 amino acids. CDR1 is PRHDT, CDR2 FYEKMQ, per germline (reference sequence). Losses at the gene ends were 3 bases for V and 7 bases for J; bases not matched to a gene: 3. The CDR3 nucleotides read TGTGCCAGCAGCTTGGCGACAGGGGGTGAAAAACTGTTTTTT. Translating gives CASSLATGGEKLFF.

With respect to this clone: Additional DNA sequences in this sample encode the identical CDR3. The chain combines TRBV30 with TRBJ1-1, with D unclear. CDR1 and CDR2 (germline): GTSNPN, SVGIG (reference sequence). The CDR3 is 12 amino acids. The germline V and J ends were trimmed by 0 bases and 1 base, with 3 bases remaining between them. The DNA for the CDR3 is TGTGCCTGGAGTGTAGGGAACACTGAAGCTTTCTTT. Its translation: CAWSVGNTEAFF.